The TCR beta chain under discussion was sequenced for a study of cytomegalovirus exposure and HLA in healthy donors. This clone was seen only once. Both 60 Vbeta primers and 13 Jbeta primers went into the PCR. TCRdb's table, derived via immunoSEQ multiplex PCR, lists solely in-frame clones and lacks some. Of approximately 130,000 clones in the sample, under 85% were seen once. J was trimmed by 3 bases and V by 6 bases; bases with no gene match: 7. The CDR3 sequence is 14 residues long. CDR1 is MNHEY and CDR2 is SVGAGI in the germline V gene. The rearrangement uses TRBV6-5 and TRBJ1-1; TRBD1 aligns across 7 bases. The TCR sequence derives from a man younger than 45 in good health and CMV-seronegative. The sample comprised PBMCs. CDR3 in DNA: TGTGCCAGCAGCCGCGACAGGGTGCACACTGAAGCTTTCTTT. This gives the protein CASSRDRVHTEAFF.